The 31 T cell receptor beta chains below were found in one sample sequenced in a study of T cells after yellow fever vaccination. TCRdb analysed the 5' RACE reads with MiXCR anew, one entry per CDR3 protein. Seen here are some 350,000 distinct CDR3 sequences, approximately 4% observed once, and the top ten hold approximately 25%. The source material was PBMCs, sampled 5 days after the yellow fever booster vaccination. The receptors were gathered from a man younger than 30 who received the YFV17D yellow fever vaccine.

This clonotype was recorded a few times. The chain links TRBV7-9 to TRBJ2-1, with 8 bases identical to TRBD2. Germline V lookup: CDR1 SEHNR, CDR2 FQNEAQ (reference sequence). The J segment lost 1 base and the V segment lost 5 bases, leaving 7 bases of the junction unmatched. The CDR3 is 16 residues long. CDR3: CASSPLRGGSYNEQFF. In nucleotides, the CDR3 is TGTGCCAGCAGCCCCCTTCGGGGGGGATCCTACAATGAGCAGTTCTTC.

In this sample, this clonotype turned up a few times. The gene calls are TRBV28 and TRBJ1-3, with D tentatively TRBD1 (5 bases). V lost 7 bases and J lost 7, with 14 bases in between. Per germline, CDR1 MDHEN and CDR2 SYDVKM. The CDR3 totals 13 residues. The DNA for the CDR3 is TGTGCCAGCACTGGGACCCCGGGGAACACCATATATTTT. It codes for CASTGTPGNTIYF.

This clonotype has just a few counts. The chain has TRBV4-3 and TRBJ2-1; 8 positions agree with TRBD2. V shed 0 bases, J shed 2 bases, and the junction held 3 bases outside the gene matches. The CDR3 spans 16 residues. In germline, CDR1 is LGHNA, CDR2 YSLEER. Here the CDR3 reads CASSQDSAGAYNEQFF. CDR3 coding DNA: TGCGCCAGCAGCCAAGATTCAGCGGGGGCCTACAATGAGCAGTTCTTC.

The gene calls are TRBV5-4 and TRBJ1-2; D not certain. V dropped 4 bases and J dropped 0 bases, with 13 bases sitting between them. CDR3 size: 15 residues. The germline gives CDR1 SGHNT, CDR2 YYREEE (reference sequence). The CDR3 spells CASSNPGRSNYGYTF. The CDR3 DNA follows: TGTGCCAGCAGCAACCCCGGCAGGTCTAACTATGGCTACACCTTC.

J is TRBJ1-1 and V is TRBV7-2, with 10 bases identical to TRBD1. Germline CDR1 and CDR2: SGHTA and FQGNSA. This CDR3 contains 14 residues. V dropped 5 bases and J dropped 3; count of bases not matched to a gene: 3. The CDR3 protein is CASSQGQGYTEAFF. As DNA, the CDR3 is TGTGCCAGCAGCCAGGGACAGGGGTACACTGAAGCTTTCTTT.

This clonotype was seen more than once but under ten times. The V and J genes are TRBV5-1 and TRBJ1-2; TRBD1 aligns across 7 bases. Germline CDR1 reads SGHRS; CDR2 reads YFSETQ. Unmatched junction bases numbered 4, after V lost 2 bases and J lost 6 bases. The CDR3 runs to 13 residues. The CDR3 reads CASSFTGDDGYTF. The CDR3 DNA follows: TGCGCCAGCAGCTTTACAGGGGACGATGGCTACACCTTC.

The rearrangement uses TRBV10-3 and TRBJ2-1; 10 nucleotides match TRBD2. This CDR3 has 16 residues. Looked up from germline, CDR1 is ENHRY and CDR2 is SYGVKD. V dropped 0 bases and J dropped 7; count of bases not matched to a gene: 6. In DNA form, the CDR3 reads TGTGCCATCAGTGAGTCGGGAAGCGGGGGGGCGAATGAGCAGTTCTTC. It codes for CAISESGSGGANEQFF.

The J gene is TRBJ2-5, the V gene TRBV6-5, with 8 positions matching TRBD2. This CDR3 is 12 amino acids long. Germline loops: CDR1 MNHEY, CDR2 SVGAGI. Trimming at V came to 9 bases and at J to 1 base, leaving 1 base not matched to a gene. CDR3 protein: CASSGAQETQYF. Written as DNA, the CDR3 is TGTGCCAGTAGCGGGGCCCAAGAGACCCAGTACTTC.

This clonotype was seen ten or more times. The chain recombines TRBV18 with TRBJ2-5, with 7 nucleotides matching TRBD2. With V trimmed by 6 bases and J by 1 base, 8 bases remained unmatched. The CDR3 has 15 residues. Germline CDR1 and CDR2: KGHSH and LQKENI. The CDR3 DNA reads TGTGCCAGCTCCCAGGAGCGGGGACTCCAAGAGACCCAGTACTTC. It codes for CASSQERGLQETQYF.

This clonotype was recorded a few times. This sequence joins TRBV20-1 and TRBJ1-5; D perhaps matches TRBD1 (6 bases). This CDR3 has 14 amino acids. CDR1 is DFQATT, CDR2 SNEGSKA, per germline (reference sequence). V lost 3 bases and J lost 4, with 13 bases in between. The CDR3 reads CSASLGGHNQPQHF. DNA for the CDR3: TGCAGTGCTAGTCTCGGGGGCCATAATCAGCCCCAGCATTTT.

This clonotype was detected ten times or more. V usage is TRBV24-1 and J usage is TRBJ1-1, with no clear D. Germline V gives CDR1 KGHDR, CDR2 SFDVKD. The CDR3 is 10 amino acids. Trimming took 7 bases from V and 7 from J, leaving 6 bases between them. The CDR3 region is CATRFGEAFF. Here the CDR3 DNA reads TGTGCCACCAGATTCGGTGAAGCTTTCTTT.

This rearrangement joins TRBV4-3 to TRBJ2-1; D ambiguous. The CDR3 covers 14 residues. V was clipped by 1 base and J by 5 bases, with 9 bases between them. Germline lookup yields CDR1 LGHNA and CDR2 YSLEER. The chain's CDR3 is CASSQGALNNEQFF. Here the CDR3 DNA reads TGCGCCAGCAGCCAAGGGGCCCTCAACAATGAGCAGTTCTTC.

This clonotype has at least ten counts. The rearrangement uses TRBV5-5 and TRBJ2-7; D is uncertain. The germline CDR1 and CDR2 sequences are SGHKS and YYEKEE (reference sequence). V lost 4 bases and J lost 2, with 13 bases in between. The CDR3 totals 14 residues. The CDR3 is CASSPRTATYEQYV. The CDR3 bases are TGTGCCAGCAGCCCCCGGACGGCAACCTACGAGCAGTACGTC.

The sample holds many counts of this clonotype. DNA of the CDR3: TGTGCCAGCAGCCACGACAGTAACTATGGCTACACCTTC. Protein sequence: CASSHDSNYGYTF. This rearrangement joins TRBV9 to TRBJ1-2, with D maybe TRBD1 (5 bases). Deletions cut 4 bases from V and 1 base from J, with 8 bases between. Germline V lookup: CDR1 SGDLS, CDR2 YYNGEE. The CDR3 has 13 amino acids.

There are many counts of this clonotype. The chain carries TRBV28 and TRBJ1-1, with 9 bases fitting TRBD1. The germline CDR1 and CDR2 sequences are MDHEN and SYDVKM. J was trimmed by 9 bases and V by 2 bases; bases with no gene match: 1. This CDR3 has 12 amino acids. CDR3 region: CASSLNRGQAFF. CDR3 in DNA: TGTGCCAGCAGTTTAAACAGGGGGCAAGCTTTCTTT.

The rearrangement uses TRBV12-3 or TRBV12-4 and TRBJ1-2; no reliable D call. The V and J ends lost 3 bases and 0 bases respectively, with 14 bases between them. The CDR3 runs 16 residues. CDR3: CASSFLFGKANYGYTF. The CDR3 region has the DNA TGTGCCAGCAGTTTTCTCTTTGGAAAAGCTAACTATGGCTACACCTTC.

This clonotype appeared many times. The gene calls are TRBV2 and TRBJ2-1; D remains ambiguous. Trimming shortened V by 7 bases and J by 2 bases, and 9 bases separated the two germline ends. This CDR3 has 13 amino acids. Germline V gives CDR1 SNHLY, CDR2 FYNNEI. This chain's CDR3 is CASTSAPYNEQFF. CDR3 coding DNA: TGTGCCAGCACTTCGGCCCCCTACAATGAGCAGTTCTTC. The full variable domain, completed using reference TRBV2 and TRBJ2-1, is EPEVTQTPSHQVTQMGQEVILRCVPISNHLYFYWYRQILGQKVEFLVSFYNNEISEKSEIFDDQFSVERPDGSNFTLKIRSTKLEDSAMYFCASTSAPYNEQFFGPGTRLTVL.

This clonotype was picked up many times. The chain combines TRBV12-3 or TRBV12-4 with TRBJ2-1; possible D gene TRBD2, 6 bases. V lost 8 bases to trimming and J lost 8 bases, with 16 bases between them. CDR3 size: 13 residues. The CDR3 sequence: CASRGLRVDEQFF. The CDR3 DNA sequence: TGTGCCAGCCGGGGACTCCGGGTGGATGAGCAGTTCTTC.

This clonotype was detected only a few times. The CDR3 sequence is CASSHLLLGGNEQFF. The CDR3 DNA reads as TGCGCCAGCAGCCACCTCCTCTTAGGGGGCAATGAGCAGTTCTTC. The gene calls are TRBV4-1 and TRBJ2-1; D is possibly TRBD1 (6 bases). The germline V gene has CDR1 MGHRA and CDR2 YSYEKL. Trimming pared 3 bases from V and 6 bases from J, leaving 15 bases between. The CDR3 covers 15 residues.

This clonotype was detected ten times or more. The J gene is TRBJ2-7, the V gene TRBV6-5, with D perhaps TRBD1 (6 bases). The CDR3 extends over 11 amino acids. The germline V and J ends were trimmed by 10 bases and 4 bases, with 11 bases remaining between them. Germline V lookup: CDR1 MNHEY, CDR2 SVGAGI. The CDR3 spells CATRGGYEQYF. CDR3 nucleotides: TGTGCCACCCGAGGGGGTTACGAGCAGTACTTC.

This clonotype has a handful of counts. The chain is built from TRBV7-9 and TRBJ2-5; D might be TRBD1 (6 bases). Trimming removed 4 bases from V and 5 bases from J, with 20 bases in between. Germline lookup yields CDR1 SEHNR and CDR2 FQNEAQ (reference sequence). The length of the CDR3 is 16 residues. CDR3 region: CASSSPGQVHRETQYF. CDR3 DNA sequence: TGTGCCAGCAGCTCCCCGGGACAAGTCCATCGGGAGACCCAGTACTTC.

This clonotype has only a few counts. The J gene is TRBJ1-5, the V gene TRBV21-1; the listed D gene, TRBD1, was not tested against the DNA. TRBV21-1 is designated a pseudogene. This CDR3 is built from 18 residues. The CDR3 DNA sequence: TGTGCCAGCAGACGCCACGATGGGGGAGAATATAGCAATCAGCCCCAGCATTTT. Translating it yields CASRRHDGGEYSNQPQHF.

In its sample, this clonotype was seen many times. The rearrangement uses TRBV10-3 and TRBJ2-7, with TRBD1 matching over 9 bases. The ends lost 4 bases at V and 2 bases at J; junction bases unmatched: 9. CDR3 length: 16 residues. Per germline, CDR1 ENHRY and CDR2 SYGVKD. In DNA form, the CDR3 reads TGTGCCATCAGTGGATACCGGGACAGGGCGCCCTACGAGCAGTACGTC. This translates into CAISGYRDRAPYEQYV.

At least ten counts were recorded for this clonotype. CDR3 region: CASSAGAGSRIKETQYF. The CDR3 DNA follows: TGCGCCAGCAGCGCCGGGGCGGGGAGCAGAATAAAAGAGACCCAGTACTTC. V gene TRBV5-1 combines with J gene TRBJ2-5; a weak D match, TRBD2 (6 bases). This CDR3 has 17 residues. Germline CDR1 and CDR2: SGHRS and YFSETQ. Trimming pared 4 bases from V and 3 bases from J, leaving 22 bases between.

This clonotype was detected a few times. The V call is TRBV12-3 or TRBV12-4, the J call TRBJ1-6; D is possibly TRBD1 (6 bases). This CDR3 is 16 amino acids long. V shed 6 bases and J shed 4 bases, with 16 bases lying between them. The CDR3 nucleotides read TGTGCCAGCAGAGTACAGGGTACCCTTTATAATTCACCCCTCCACTTT. This encodes CASRVQGTLYNSPLHF.

This clonotype has ten or more counts. The V call is TRBV4-3, the J call TRBJ2-7; the match to TRBD2 covers 9 bases. Germline V gives CDR1 LGHNA, CDR2 YSLEER. This CDR3 region has 15 residues. V was pared by 1 base and J by 4 bases, with 5 bases of the junction left unmatched. The CDR3 loop reads CASSQVLAGIYEQYF. CDR3 coding DNA: TGCGCCAGCAGCCAAGTCCTAGCGGGGATTTACGAGCAGTACTTC.

This clonotype was counted only a few times. The chain carries TRBV10-3 and TRBJ2-7; D call uncertain. Trimming shortened V by 5 bases and J by 2 bases, and 13 bases separated the two germline ends. Germline CDR1 ENHRY, CDR2 SYGVKD. The CDR3 consists of 14 residues. The CDR3 nucleotides are TGTGCCATCAGTAACTTCTCCCCGACCTACGAGCAGTACTTC. Protein: CAISNFSPTYEQYF.

The chain combines TRBV27 with TRBJ2-7, with TRBD1 matching over 9 bases. Per the germline V gene, CDR1 is MNHEY and CDR2 is SMNVEV (reference sequence). Germline trimming cut 3 bases from V and 2 bases from J; bases unmatched to any gene: 5. This CDR3 is built from 15 residues. CDR3: CASSFGTGITYEQYF. Written as DNA, the CDR3 is TGTGCCAGCAGTTTCGGGACAGGGATAACCTACGAGCAGTACTTC.

This clonotype occurred a few times. V and J are TRBV11-2 and TRBJ2-5; 10 nucleotides align to TRBD2. The J segment lost 2 bases and the V segment lost 1 base, leaving 4 bases of the junction unmatched. The CDR3 totals 16 residues. Germline CDR1 SGHAT, CDR2 FQNNGV. The chain's CDR3 is CASSLGSGGAQETQYF. The CDR3, as DNA: TGTGCCAGCAGCTTAGGGAGCGGGGGGGCACAAGAGACCCAGTACTTC.

Many counts were recorded for this clonotype. The chain couples TRBV2 to TRBJ2-5, with D possibly being TRBD1 (5 bases). The CDR3 runs 13 residues. V was shortened by 6 bases and J by 2 bases, with 10 bases between the two germline ends. Germline CDR1 is SNHLY and CDR2 is FYNNEI. CDR3 nucleotides: TGTGCCAGCAGGGGGCCGCAGCAAGAGACCCAGTACTTC. This encodes CASRGPQQETQYF.

The rearrangement links TRBV2 to TRBJ2-3, with TRBD1 identical over 8 bases. Germline CDR1 reads SNHLY; CDR2 reads FYNNEI. Trimming at V came to 6 bases and at J to 4 bases, leaving 12 bases not matched to a gene. CDR3 size: 16 residues. CDR3 coding DNA: TGTGCCAGCAGACACCACCCAGGACAGGGCCCAGATACGCAGTATTTT. Amino acids: CASRHHPGQGPDTQYF.